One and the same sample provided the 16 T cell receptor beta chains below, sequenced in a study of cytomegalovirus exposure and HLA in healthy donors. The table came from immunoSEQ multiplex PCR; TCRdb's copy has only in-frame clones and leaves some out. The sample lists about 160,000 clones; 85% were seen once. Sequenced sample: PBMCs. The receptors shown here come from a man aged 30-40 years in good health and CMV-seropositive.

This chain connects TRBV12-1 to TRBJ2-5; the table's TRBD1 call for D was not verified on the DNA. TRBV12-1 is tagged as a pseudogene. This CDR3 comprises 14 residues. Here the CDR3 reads CASSPNREQETQYF. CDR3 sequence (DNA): TGTGCCAGCAGCCCAAACAGGGAACAAGAGACCCAGTACTTC.

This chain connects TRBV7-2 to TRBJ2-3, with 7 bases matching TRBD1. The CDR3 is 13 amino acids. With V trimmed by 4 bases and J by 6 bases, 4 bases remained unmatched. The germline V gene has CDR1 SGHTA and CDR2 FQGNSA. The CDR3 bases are TGTGCCAGCAGCTACAGGGGTGGCGATACGCAGTATTTT. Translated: CASSYRGGDTQYF.

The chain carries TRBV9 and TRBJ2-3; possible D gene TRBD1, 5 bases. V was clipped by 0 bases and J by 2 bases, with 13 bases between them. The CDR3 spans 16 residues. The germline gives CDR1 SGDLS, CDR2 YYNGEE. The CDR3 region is CASSVGDRFTTDTQYF. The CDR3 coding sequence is TGTGCCAGCAGCGTAGGAGACAGATTTACCACAGATACGCAGTATTTT.

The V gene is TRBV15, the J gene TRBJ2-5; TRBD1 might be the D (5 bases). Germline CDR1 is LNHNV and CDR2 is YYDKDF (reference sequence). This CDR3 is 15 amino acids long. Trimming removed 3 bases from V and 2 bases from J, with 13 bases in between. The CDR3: CATSRVDRYQETQYF. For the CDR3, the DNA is TGTGCCACCAGCAGGGTTGACAGATATCAAGAGACCCAGTACTTC.

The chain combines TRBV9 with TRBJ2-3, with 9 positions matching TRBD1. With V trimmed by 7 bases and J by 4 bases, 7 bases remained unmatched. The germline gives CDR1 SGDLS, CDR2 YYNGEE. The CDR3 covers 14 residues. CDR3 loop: CASRPGQGSDTQYF. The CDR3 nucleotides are TGTGCCAGCCGCCCGGGACAGGGCTCAGATACGCAGTATTTT.

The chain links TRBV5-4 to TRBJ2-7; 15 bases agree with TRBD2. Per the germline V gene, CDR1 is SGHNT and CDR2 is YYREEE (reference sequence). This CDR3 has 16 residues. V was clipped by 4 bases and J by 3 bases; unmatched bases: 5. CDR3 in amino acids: CASSMGTSGGNYEQYF. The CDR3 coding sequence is TGTGCCAGCAGCATGGGGACTAGCGGGGGGAACTACGAGCAGTACTTC. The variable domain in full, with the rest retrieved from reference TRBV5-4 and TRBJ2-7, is ETGVTQSPTHLIKTRGQQVTLRCSSQSGHNTVSWYQQALGQGPQFIFQYYREEENGRGNFPPRFSGLQFPNYSSELNVNALELDDSALYLCASSMGTSGGNYEQYFGPGTRLTVT.

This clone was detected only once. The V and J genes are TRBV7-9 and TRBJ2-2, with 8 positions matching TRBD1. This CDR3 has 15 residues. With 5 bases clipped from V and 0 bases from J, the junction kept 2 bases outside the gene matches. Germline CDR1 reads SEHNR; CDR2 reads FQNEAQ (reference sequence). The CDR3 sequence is CASSPDRANTGELFF. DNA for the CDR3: TGTGCCAGCAGCCCGGACAGGGCGAACACCGGGGAGCTGTTTTTT.

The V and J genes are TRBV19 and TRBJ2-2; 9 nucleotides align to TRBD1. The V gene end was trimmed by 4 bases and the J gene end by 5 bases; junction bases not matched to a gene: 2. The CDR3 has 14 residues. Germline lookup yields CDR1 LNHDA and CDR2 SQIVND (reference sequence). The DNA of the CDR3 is TGTGCCAGTAGTAGGGACAGGGCGACCGGGGAGCTGTTTTTT. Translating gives CASSRDRATGELFF.

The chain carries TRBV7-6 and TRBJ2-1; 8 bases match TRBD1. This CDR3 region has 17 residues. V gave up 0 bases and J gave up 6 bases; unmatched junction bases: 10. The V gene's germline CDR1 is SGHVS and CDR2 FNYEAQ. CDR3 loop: CASSLAPHRGSGNEQFF. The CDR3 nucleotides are TGTGCCAGCAGCTTAGCGCCCCACAGGGGGTCCGGCAATGAGCAGTTCTTC. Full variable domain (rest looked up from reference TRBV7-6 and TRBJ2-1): GAGVSQSPRYKVTKRGQDVALRCDPISGHVSLYWYRQALGQGPEFLTYFNYEAQQDKSGLPNDRFSAERPEGSISTLTIQRTEQRDSAMYRCASSLAPHRGSGNEQFFGPGTRLTVL.

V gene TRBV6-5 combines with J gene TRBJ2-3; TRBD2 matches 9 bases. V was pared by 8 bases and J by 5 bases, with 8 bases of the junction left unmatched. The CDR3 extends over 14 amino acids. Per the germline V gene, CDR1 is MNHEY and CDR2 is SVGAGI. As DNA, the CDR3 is TGTGCCAGCGGCGGGCGGGGGGGGGTAGATACGCAGTATTTT. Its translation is CASGGRGGVDTQYF.

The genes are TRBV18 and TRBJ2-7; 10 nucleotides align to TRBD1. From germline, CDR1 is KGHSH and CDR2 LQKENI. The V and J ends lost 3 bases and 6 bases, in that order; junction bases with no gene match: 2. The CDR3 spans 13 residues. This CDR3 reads CASSPGTGAEQYF. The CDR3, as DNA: TGTGCCAGCTCACCCGGGACAGGGGCCGAGCAGTACTTC. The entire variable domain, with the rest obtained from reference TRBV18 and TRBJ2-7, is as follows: NAGVMQNPRHLVRRRGQEARLRCSPMKGHSHVYWYRQLPEEGLKFMVYLQKENIIDESGMPKERFSAEFPKEGPSILRIQQVVRGDSAAYFCASSPGTGAEQYFGPGTRLTVT.

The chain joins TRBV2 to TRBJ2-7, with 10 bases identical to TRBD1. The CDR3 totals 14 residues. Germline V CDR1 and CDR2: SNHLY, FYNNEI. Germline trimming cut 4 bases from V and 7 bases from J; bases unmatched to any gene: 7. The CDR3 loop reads CASSARDRGGEQYF. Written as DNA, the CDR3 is TGTGCCAGCAGTGCTCGGGACAGGGGTGGGGAGCAGTACTTC.

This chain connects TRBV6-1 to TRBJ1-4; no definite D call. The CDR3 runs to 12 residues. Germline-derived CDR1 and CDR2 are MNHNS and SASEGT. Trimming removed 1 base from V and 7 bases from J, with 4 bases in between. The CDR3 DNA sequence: TGTGCCAGCAGTGAAGTAATTGAAAAACTGTTTTTT. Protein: CASSEVIEKLFF.

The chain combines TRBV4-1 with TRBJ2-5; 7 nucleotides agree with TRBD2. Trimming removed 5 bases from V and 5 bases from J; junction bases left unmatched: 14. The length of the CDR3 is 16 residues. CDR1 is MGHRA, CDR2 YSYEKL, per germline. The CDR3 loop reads CASSEGRRGLSETQYF. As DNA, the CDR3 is TGCGCCAGCAGCGAAGGCAGGCGGGGGTTAAGCGAGACCCAGTACTTC.

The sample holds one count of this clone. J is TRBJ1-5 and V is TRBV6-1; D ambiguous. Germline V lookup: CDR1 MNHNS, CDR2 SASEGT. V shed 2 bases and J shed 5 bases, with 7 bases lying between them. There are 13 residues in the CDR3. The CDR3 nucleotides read TGTGCCAGCAGTGAACTCAGTTATCAGCCCCAGCATTTT. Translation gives CASSELSYQPQHF.

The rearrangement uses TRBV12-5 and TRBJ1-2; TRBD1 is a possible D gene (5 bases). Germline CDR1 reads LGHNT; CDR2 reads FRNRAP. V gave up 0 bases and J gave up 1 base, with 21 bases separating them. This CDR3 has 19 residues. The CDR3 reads CASGLVGAVSRQNNYGYTF. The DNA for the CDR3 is TGTGCTAGTGGTTTGGTAGGGGCGGTTTCTCGACAAAATAACTATGGCTACACCTTC.